This T cell receptor (beta chain) came from a study of blood T cell repertoires in COVID-19. The V gene's germline CDR1 is KGHSH and CDR2 LQKENI. The CDR3 has 14 amino acids. V lost 8 bases to trimming and J lost 7 bases; unmatched junction nucleotides: 10. Original handling: For nucleated cells, counts were estimated from reference gene primer amplification. Using immunoSEQ multiplex PCR, the repertoire was profiled, and TCRdb retains in-frame clones only, with some absent. V and J calls and clone size follow that table, whereas D and trimming were derived from the DNA. The sample records some 150,000 clones, around 82% being singletons.

This sequence joins TRBV18 and TRBJ1-1; 10 bases are shared with TRBD1. The sequence was collected from a human donor with acute or convalescent COVID-19. The donor label of this sample is uncertain. The sequencing sample was made of peripheral blood. As DNA, the CDR3 is TGTGCCAGCGGCCGCGGGACAGGGGAGGGTGAAGCTTTCTTT. Protein: CASGRGTGEGEAFF.